These 26 T cell receptor beta chains originate from one sample sequenced in a study of cytomegalovirus exposure and HLA in healthy donors. Amplification used 60 Vbeta primers and 13 Jbeta primers. Profiling relied on immunoSEQ multiplex PCR, and the TCRdb table lists in-frame clones only, not all of them. This sample has about 160,000 clones, with 70% to 85% found just once. The material sequenced was PBMCs. Source of these receptors: a man aged 40-49 years in good health and CMV-seronegative.

This clone is a singleton in its sample. The V and J genes are TRBV28 and TRBJ1-2; maybe TRBD1 (6 bases). CDR1 MDHEN and CDR2 SYDVKM come from the germline V gene. The CDR3 totals 15 residues. Trimming left V 6 bases short and J 1 base short, with 15 bases between. The CDR3 nucleotides read TGTGCCAGCAGCAAACGACAGGCGGTTAACTATGGCTACACCTTC. Its translation is CASSKRQAVNYGYTF.

The chain uses TRBV7-9 and TRBJ2-7; 9 bases match TRBD1. Germline-derived CDR1 and CDR2 are SEHNR and FQNEAQ (reference sequence). The ends lost 5 bases at V and 5 bases at J; junction bases unmatched: 7. The CDR3 sequence is 14 residues long. CDR3 DNA sequence: TGTGCCAGCAGCCCCCGGGACAGGGCCCACGAGCAGTACTTC. Encoded protein: CASSPRDRAHEQYF.

CDR3 protein: CASSIYSGTGGNGYTF. The DNA for the CDR3 is TGTGCCAGTAGTATCTACTCCGGGACAGGGGGCAACGGCTACACCTTC. The rearrangement uses TRBV19 and TRBJ1-2, with 12 bases aligning to TRBD1. V was clipped by 3 bases and J by 8 bases; unmatched bases: 10. The CDR3 spans 16 residues. Germline V gene lookup returns CDR1 LNHDA and CDR2 SQIVND (reference sequence).

The chain combines TRBV11-2 with TRBJ1-2; D may be TRBD1 (6 bases). The CDR3 is made up of 13 amino acids. V dropped 5 bases and J dropped 5 bases, with 12 bases sitting between them. The germline gives CDR1 SGHAT, CDR2 FQNNGV. The CDR3 protein is CASSPKGTYGYTF. The DNA for the CDR3 is TGTGCCAGCAGCCCTAAAGGGACATATGGCTACACCTTC.

The chain has TRBV6-1 and TRBJ2-7; TRBD1 agrees at 7 bases. Germline V gene data show CDR1 as MNHNS and CDR2 as SASEGT. V trimming: 1 base; J trimming: 4 bases; junction bases outside the gene matches: 7. CDR3 length: 15 amino acids. The CDR3 reads CASSEGTGVKYEQYF. The CDR3 nucleotides are TGTGCCAGCAGTGAAGGGACAGGAGTTAAATACGAGCAGTACTTC.

The chain carries TRBV28 and TRBJ1-1, with no clear D. CDR3 size: 16 residues. From germline, CDR1 is MDHEN and CDR2 SYDVKM. Trimming left V 7 bases short and J 0 bases short, with 18 bases between. The CDR3 loop is CASIPQFRGLNTEAFF. The CDR3 DNA sequence: TGTGCCAGCATCCCCCAATTTCGAGGGCTGAACACTGAAGCTTTCTTT.

The V and J genes are TRBV7-2 and TRBJ2-3, with 7 bases identical to TRBD2. This CDR3 spans 14 amino acids. Losses at the gene ends were 5 bases for V and 3 bases for J; bases not matched to a gene: 5. Germline V gene data show CDR1 as SGHTA and CDR2 as FQGNSA. CDR3 region: CASSQGTTTDTQYF. DNA for the CDR3: TGTGCCAGCAGCCAAGGGACTACAACAGATACGCAGTATTTT.

This sequence joins TRBV4-1 and TRBJ1-1; D not resolved. The CDR3 sequence is 13 residues long. Trimming removed 0 bases from V and 6 bases from J, with 8 bases in between. Germline V lookup: CDR1 MGHRA, CDR2 YSYEKL. This chain's CDR3 is CASSQDQWSEAFF. The CDR3 nucleotides read TGCGCCAGCAGCCAAGATCAGTGGTCTGAAGCTTTCTTT.

This chain joins TRBV10-2 and TRBJ2-7; D uncertain. Germline values: CDR1 WSHSY, CDR2 SAAADI. The CDR3 spans 14 residues. V was trimmed by 2 bases and J by 3 bases, leaving 11 bases between them. CDR3 sequence: CASSERKLLYEQYF. CDR3 bases: TGCGCCAGCAGTGAGCGTAAACTTCTCTACGAGCAGTACTTC.

The CDR3 protein is CASSPRGLAGGAYNEQFF. In nucleotides, the CDR3 is TGTGCCAGCAGCCCGAGGGGACTAGCGGGGGGCGCCTACAATGAGCAGTTCTTC. This chain links TRBV5-4 with TRBJ2-1; 15 positions agree with TRBD2. Germline V gene sequence: CDR1 SGHNT, CDR2 YYREEE (reference sequence). V was pared by 4 bases and J by 2 bases, with 7 bases of the junction left unmatched. This CDR3 is 18 amino acids long.

The V gene is TRBV10-3, the J gene TRBJ2-2, with 15 positions matching TRBD2. Germline V gene data show CDR1 as ENHRY and CDR2 as SYGVKD. The CDR3 extends over 16 amino acids. Losses at the gene ends were 4 bases for V and 6 bases for J; bases not matched to a gene: 3. CDR3 sequence: CAISGGLAGGPGELFF. The CDR3 DNA reads as TGTGCCATCAGTGGAGGACTAGCGGGGGGGCCCGGGGAGCTGTTTTTT.

The count of this clone is one. This rearrangement joins TRBV29-1 to TRBJ2-7; no clear D. The CDR3 has 11 amino acids. The germline V gene has CDR1 SQVTM and CDR2 ANQGSEA. Between the trimmed V and J ends, which lost 7 bases and 6 bases, there was a span of 13 bases. Written as DNA, the CDR3 is TGCAGCGCCGAGTGGTATAGCGAGCAGTACTTC. Its protein is CSAEWYSEQYF.

A few counts support this clone. J is TRBJ2-3 and V is TRBV7-9; TRBD1 matches 7 bases. Germline lookup yields CDR1 SEHNR and CDR2 FQNEAQ (reference sequence). With 7 bases clipped from V and 0 bases from J, the junction kept 13 bases outside the gene matches. The CDR3 totals 17 residues. This CDR3 reads CASTLLVDRPSTDTQYF. For the CDR3, the DNA is TGTGCCAGCACCCTATTGGTGGACAGGCCTAGCACAGATACGCAGTATTTT.

V and J are TRBV5-1 and TRBJ2-7; TRBD1 matches at 8 bases. In germline, CDR1 is SGHRS, CDR2 YFSETQ. This CDR3 comprises 15 residues. The trim removed 2 bases at V and 1 base at J, leaving 5 bases unmatched. CDR3 loop: CASSFNRGNSYEQYF. In DNA, the CDR3 is TGCGCCAGCAGCTTTAACAGGGGGAATTCCTACGAGCAGTACTTC.

J is TRBJ2-2 and V is TRBV6-5; 10 bases are shared with TRBD2. Trimming cost V 7 bases and J 4 bases; bases outside gene matches: 6. The V gene's germline CDR1 is MNHEY and CDR2 SVGAGI. The CDR3 contains 15 residues. CDR3 sequence: CASNPSGGITGELFF. The CDR3 nucleotides are TGTGCCAGCAACCCTAGCGGGGGAATCACCGGGGAGCTGTTTTTT.

This chain connects TRBV2 to TRBJ2-4; 11 positions match TRBD2. CDR1 and CDR2 (germline): SNHLY, FYNNEI. The CDR3 runs to 16 residues. V shed 6 bases and J 1 base; nucleotides not matched to a gene: 5. The CDR3 here is CASRLLAGAAKNIQYF. The CDR3 nucleotides read TGTGCCAGCAGGCTACTAGCGGGGGCGGCCAAAAACATTCAGTACTTC.

The chain has TRBV15 and TRBJ1-2, with D maybe TRBD1 (5 bases). Germline CDR1 and CDR2: LNHNV and YYDKDF (reference sequence). This CDR3 region has 15 residues. V was clipped by 3 bases and J by 3 bases, with 14 bases between them. The CDR3 reads CATSSQGGRYYGYTF. CDR3 nucleotide sequence: TGTGCCACCAGCAGTCAGGGAGGACGTTACTATGGCTACACCTTC.

The J gene is TRBJ1-5, the V gene TRBV4-1, with TRBD1 as a possible D gene (6 bases). Looked up from germline, CDR1 is MGHRA and CDR2 is YSYEKL. The CDR3 has 15 residues. Trimming cost V 1 base and J 4 bases, with 11 bases left between them. The CDR3, as DNA: TGCGCCAGCAGCCAAGTACAGGGCGGAAATCAGCCCCAGCATTTT. It translates to CASSQVQGGNQPQHF.

This chain links TRBV7-9 with TRBJ1-3, with D unresolved. The germline gives CDR1 SEHNR, CDR2 FQNEAQ (reference sequence). This CDR3 comprises 12 residues. V lost 1 base to trimming and J lost 9 bases, with 7 bases between them. The CDR3 sequence: CASSLVGSTIYF. DNA of the CDR3: TGTGCCAGCAGCTTAGTGGGCAGCACCATATATTTT.

The chain couples TRBV13 to TRBJ1-3, with 9 bases identical to TRBD1. There are 17 residues in the CDR3. Germline loops: CDR1 PRHDT, CDR2 FYEKMQ (reference sequence). V dropped 6 bases and J dropped 3; count of bases not matched to a gene: 12. Here the CDR3 reads CASSPGPDRGRGNTIYF. The CDR3 DNA reads as TGTGCCAGCAGTCCTGGGCCGGACAGGGGTCGTGGAAACACCATATATTTT.

This chain joins TRBV18 and TRBJ2-7; TRBD1 aligns across 10 bases. Per the germline V gene, CDR1 is KGHSH and CDR2 is LQKENI. Germline trimming cut 4 bases from V and 4 bases from J; bases unmatched to any gene: 19. The CDR3 totals 19 residues. CDR3 region: CASSQLTGTGAPSSYEQYF. CDR3 DNA sequence: TGTGCCAGCTCACAACTGACCGGGACAGGGGCCCCATCCTCGTACGAGCAGTACTTC.

The J gene is TRBJ2-1, the V gene TRBV19; TRBD2 might be the D (7 bases). Trimming took 1 base from V and 4 from J, leaving 14 bases between them. Germline V CDR1 and CDR2: LNHDA, SQIVND (reference sequence). This CDR3 comprises 16 residues. The CDR3 DNA is TGTGCCAGTAGTATAGCGGGGGGCGGGAATTACAATGAGCAGTTCTTC. Translated, it gives CASSIAGGGNYNEQFF.

This clone was detected a few times. The V gene is TRBV19, the J gene TRBJ1-1; 7 bases map to TRBD1. Germline loops: CDR1 LNHDA, CDR2 SQIVND (reference sequence). This CDR3 contains 14 residues. The junction had 6 bases not matched to a gene; V was cut back by 7 bases and J by 1 base. The chain's CDR3 is CASIKQGKNTEAFF. The DNA for the CDR3 is TGTGCCAGTATTAAACAGGGGAAGAACACTGAAGCTTTCTTT.

The rearrangement links TRBV6-5 to TRBJ1-3; D not certain. In germline, CDR1 is MNHEY, CDR2 SVGAGI. This CDR3 has 14 residues. Trimming took 5 bases from V and 0 from J, leaving 8 bases between them. The CDR3 sequence is CASSPGSSGNTIYF. In DNA, the CDR3 is TGTGCCAGCAGTCCCGGGAGCTCTGGAAACACCATATATTTT.

The chain employs TRBV5-1 and TRBJ2-1; tentative D call: TRBD1 (5 bases). The germline gives CDR1 SGHRS, CDR2 YFSETQ. CDR3 length: 15 amino acids. Trimming removed 0 bases at V and 8 bases at J, with 15 bases between. CDR3 nucleotides: TGCGCCAGCAGCTTGGCATTTGCAGGGAAGCATGAGCAGTTCTTC. Residues: CASSLAFAGKHEQFF.

The V call is TRBV30, the J call TRBJ1-6, with 7 bases matching TRBD1. Germline CDR1 GTSNPN, CDR2 SVGIG (reference sequence). CDR3 length equals 15 residues. Trimming removed 8 bases from V and 6 bases from J; junction bases left unmatched: 13. This chain's CDR3 is CASRITGQINSPLHF. DNA for the CDR3: TGTGCCAGCAGAATAACGGGACAGATTAATTCACCCCTCCACTTT.